Presented here are 31 T cell receptor beta chains from one specimen sequenced in a study of cytomegalovirus exposure and HLA in healthy donors. Primers included in the PCR were 60 Vbeta and 13 Jbeta primers. Method: immunoSEQ multiplex PCR; TCRdb's copy keeps in-frame clones and lacks some. The sample includes fewer than 250,000 clones, around 73% of them seen just once. Sequenced: PBMCs. The source of these receptors is a woman under 40 in good health and CMV-seropositive.

V and J are TRBV5-1 and TRBJ1-6, with D possibly TRBD1 on 5 matching bases. This CDR3 region has 14 residues. Trimming took off 5 bases at V and 15 bases at J, with 21 bases between the two ends. CDR1 and CDR2 from the germline V gene are SGHRS and YFSETQ. The CDR3 is CASSSGSGHPVLHF. For the CDR3, the DNA is TGCGCCAGCAGTTCTGGCTCTGGACACCCGGTCCTCCACTTT. The whole variable domain, filled in from reference TRBV5-1 and TRBJ1-6, reads KAGVTQTPRYLIKTRGQQVTLSCSPISGHRSVSWYQQTPGQGLQFLFEYFSETQRNKGNFPGRFSGRQFSNSRSEMNVSTLELGDSALYLCASSSGSGHPVLHFGNGTRLTVT.

This clone was counted only a few times. The chain employs TRBV5-1 and TRBJ1-1; 10 bases match TRBD1. Germline CDR1 reads SGHRS; CDR2 reads YFSETQ. Trimming at V came to 4 bases and at J to 3 bases, leaving 3 bases not matched to a gene. This CDR3 has 14 residues. The CDR3 sequence is CASSADRGHTEAFF. In DNA form, the CDR3 reads TGCGCCAGCAGCGCAGACAGGGGGCACACTGAAGCTTTCTTT. Full variable domain (missing parts from reference TRBV5-1 and TRBJ1-1): KAGVTQTPRYLIKTRGQQVTLSCSPISGHRSVSWYQQTPGQGLQFLFEYFSETQRNKGNFPGRFSGRQFSNSRSEMNVSTLELGDSALYLCASSADRGHTEAFFGQGTRLTVV.

The chain couples TRBV5-5 to TRBJ1-1; possible D gene TRBD1, 5 bases. Germline lookup yields CDR1 SGHKS and CDR2 YYEKEE (reference sequence). The CDR3 has 16 amino acids. V gave up 1 base and J gave up 3 bases, with 16 bases separating them. CDR3 bases: TGTGCCAGCAGCTTGCGGGTCTTTGAAGGGGACACTGAAGCTTTCTTT. This translates into CASSLRVFEGDTEAFF.

This rearrangement joins TRBV2 to TRBJ1-6; 7 positions agree with TRBD1. Germline loops: CDR1 SNHLY, CDR2 FYNNEI. The trim removed 0 bases at V and 7 bases at J, leaving 6 bases unmatched. The CDR3 has 16 residues. Here the CDR3 DNA reads TGTGCCAGCAGTGAAGCTAACAGGGGCTACAATTCACCCCTCCACTTT. Amino acids: CASSEANRGYNSPLHF.

J is TRBJ2-7 and V is TRBV11-2; D is perhaps TRBD2 (5 bases). The CDR3 loop spans 15 amino acids. Trimming removed 0 bases from V and 4 bases from J, with 13 bases in between. CDR1 SGHAT and CDR2 FQNNGV come from the germline V gene. The CDR3 nucleotides read TGTGCCAGCAGCTTAGAACGGGGAAGGGCGTACGAGCAGTACTTC. Translated: CASSLERGRAYEQYF.

The chain links TRBV7-9 to TRBJ2-7, with TRBD2 as a possible D gene (6 bases). Between the trimmed V and J ends, which lost 3 bases and 5 bases, there was a span of 11 bases. Germline lookup yields CDR1 SEHNR and CDR2 FQNEAQ (reference sequence). The length of the CDR3 is 13 residues. The CDR3 DNA follows: TGTGCCAGCAGCTTGGAGGGTGGGGACGAGCAGTACTTC. Translating gives CASSLEGGDEQYF.

V usage is TRBV11-2 and J usage is TRBJ1-2, with 7 bases matching TRBD1. V lost 5 bases and J lost 1; bases outside the gene matches: 13. Germline V gives CDR1 SGHAT, CDR2 FQNNGV. This CDR3 comprises 17 residues. The CDR3 DNA reads TGTGCCAGCAGCCTTATCCCTAGACAGGGATATAACTATGGCTACACCTTC. Protein: CASSLIPRQGYNYGYTF.

This chain uses TRBV14 with TRBJ2-2; D ambiguous. V lost 4 bases and J 5 bases, leaving 8 bases between the germline ends. The CDR3 is 13 amino acids. Germline CDR1 is SGHDN and CDR2 is FVKESK. The CDR3 sequence: CASSPSRTGELFF. The CDR3 bases are TGTGCCAGCAGCCCGTCCCGGACCGGGGAGCTGTTTTTT.

This chain joins TRBV6-6 and TRBJ2-3, with 8 bases lining up with TRBD2. Germline CDR1 and CDR2: MNHNY and SVGAGI (reference sequence). V was clipped by 1 base and J by 1 base; unmatched bases: 1. The CDR3 consists of 15 residues. CDR3 coding DNA: TGTGCCAGCAGTTACTTGACTAGCGGCACAGATACGCAGTATTTT. This encodes CASSYLTSGTDTQYF.

The V gene is TRBV5-8, the J gene TRBJ1-1; no clear D gene. V was clipped by 4 bases and J by 1 base, with 14 bases between them. The CDR3 loop spans 15 amino acids. Germline CDR1 is SGHTS and CDR2 is YDEGEE. CDR3 residues: CASSHGEVRNTEAFF. CDR3 coding DNA: TGTGCCAGCAGCCATGGGGAGGTCCGGAACACTGAAGCTTTCTTT.

The V call is TRBV29-1, the J call TRBJ2-1, with 11 bases identical to TRBD2. CDR3 size: 14 residues. Germline loops: CDR1 SQVTM, CDR2 ANQGSEA. Germline trimming cut 7 bases from V and 4 bases from J; bases unmatched to any gene: 6. As DNA, the CDR3 is TGCAGCGCCGCGACTAGCGGGGTTTACAATGAGCAGTTCTTC. Its translation: CSAATSGVYNEQFF.

The chain has TRBV7-2 and TRBJ1-1; 7 bases are a match to TRBD1. V lost 5 bases, J lost 4 bases, and 7 bases stayed unmatched. The CDR3 has 14 amino acids. Germline CDR1 reads SGHTA; CDR2 reads FQGNSA. The CDR3 loop is CASSTMTGTTEAFF. The CDR3 nucleotides read TGTGCCAGCAGCACCATGACAGGGACCACTGAAGCTTTCTTT.

The J gene is TRBJ1-2, the V gene TRBV2; D is undetermined. Looked up from germline, CDR1 is SNHLY and CDR2 is FYNNEI. The V end was cut by 10 bases, the J end by 5 bases, with 14 bases between. The length of the CDR3 is 12 residues. The CDR3 reads CATQEEFYGYTF. The CDR3, as DNA: TGTGCCACCCAAGAAGAGTTTTATGGCTACACCTTC.

V is TRBV28 and J is TRBJ1-5, with no clear D. V was pared by 2 bases and J by 0 bases, with 5 bases between. The length of the CDR3 is 14 residues. Germline-derived CDR1 and CDR2 are MDHEN and SYDVKM. DNA of the CDR3: TGTGCCAGCAGTTTAATCCTTAGCAATCAGCCCCAGCATTTT. It is translated as CASSLILSNQPQHF.

In regard to this clone: The germline gene is not matched at one end of the junction; a read error may be the cause. The chain recombines TRBV7-9 with TRBJ1-1; the D is unclear. This CDR3 is built from 16 residues. Germline values: CDR1 SEHNR, CDR2 FQNEAQ (reference sequence). The CDR3 nucleotides read TGTGCCAGCACCTTAGGACCCTACGACTTAGGCACTGAAGCTTTCTTT. Translation gives CASTLGPYDLGTEAFF.

The chain has TRBV7-2 and TRBJ1-4, with 10 bases lining up with TRBD1. The CDR3 loop spans 15 amino acids. Germline CDR1 reads SGHTA; CDR2 reads FQGNSA. The V gene end was trimmed by 1 base and the J gene end by 6 bases; junction bases not matched to a gene: 2. The DNA for the CDR3 is TGTGCCAGCAGCTTAGTGGGGACAGGGGATGAAAAACTGTTTTTT. It codes for CASSLVGTGDEKLFF.

V and J are TRBV10-3 and TRBJ2-5; D uncertain. Trimming stripped 4 bases from V and 5 bases from J, with 8 bases between. Germline V gives CDR1 ENHRY, CDR2 SYGVKD. CDR3 length equals 12 residues. CDR3 in DNA: TGTGCCATCAGTGCGCAGGCGGAGACCCAGTACTTC. Protein product: CAISAQAETQYF.

Here the CDR3 reads CASSETPTGYLGYEQYF. The CDR3 DNA reads TGTGCCAGCAGTGAAACCCCAACAGGCTACTTGGGATACGAGCAGTACTTC. The chain is built from TRBV27 and TRBJ2-7; tentatively, D is TRBD1 (5 bases). The CDR3 sequence is 17 residues long. The V gene's germline CDR1 is MNHEY and CDR2 SMNVEV (reference sequence). V gave up 5 bases and J gave up 4 bases, with 24 bases separating them.

This sequence joins TRBV5-6 and TRBJ2-7; 11 bases map to TRBD2. The CDR3 extends over 15 amino acids. The V segment lost 4 bases and the J segment 6 bases; nucleotides outside the gene matches: 9. Germline lookup yields CDR1 SGHDT and CDR2 YYEEEE. CDR3 sequence: CASSILLAGESEQYF. The CDR3 DNA reads as TGTGCCAGCAGCATACTACTAGCGGGAGAAAGCGAGCAGTACTTC.

This clone was seen once. The J gene is TRBJ2-4, the V gene TRBV19, with 7 nucleotides matching TRBD1. V shed 3 bases, J shed 6 bases, and the junction held 14 bases outside the gene matches. The germline V gene has CDR1 LNHDA and CDR2 SQIVND (reference sequence). This CDR3 comprises 17 residues. The CDR3 DNA sequence: TGTGCCAGTAGTATCATAGGGGGCACCTTGGCGCTAAACATTCAGTACTTC. Encoded protein: CASSIIGGTLALNIQYF.

This chain links TRBV19 with TRBJ1-3; D might be TRBD1 (6 bases). V lost 3 bases and J lost 2, with 11 bases in between. Germline lookup yields CDR1 LNHDA and CDR2 SQIVND (reference sequence). The CDR3 runs 15 residues. DNA for the CDR3: TGTGCCAGTAGTATGATAACAGGGACTGGAAACACCATATATTTT. Its translation is CASSMITGTGNTIYF.

The V and J genes are TRBV9 and TRBJ1-4; tentatively, D is TRBD1 (6 bases). CDR1 is SGDLS, CDR2 YYNGEE, per germline. V was trimmed by 3 bases and J by 7 bases, leaving 19 bases between them. The CDR3 spans 16 residues. CDR3 in DNA: TGTGCCAGCAGCGCCTCCCCCATCCAGGGGACTGAAAAACTGTTTTTT. Its protein is CASSASPIQGTEKLFF.

This rearrangement joins TRBV28 to TRBJ2-3; 7 bases align to TRBD2. The germline gives CDR1 MDHEN, CDR2 SYDVKM. After removal of 10 bases from V and 1 base from J, the junction contained 2 bases not matched to a gene. The CDR3 is 12 residues long. This chain's CDR3 is CATAGGTDTQYF. The CDR3 DNA follows: TGTGCCACGGCGGGGGGCACAGATACGCAGTATTTT.

This clone was counted a few times. The chain is built from TRBV18 and TRBJ2-1, with 9 bases aligning to TRBD2. In germline, CDR1 is KGHSH, CDR2 LQKENI. CDR3 length: 15 amino acids. V was clipped by 2 bases and J by 4 bases; unmatched bases: 3. The CDR3 region has the DNA TGTGCCAGCTCACCATCGAGCGGGGGGTACAATGAGCAGTTCTTC. It yields the protein CASSPSSGGYNEQFF.

This chain connects TRBV28 to TRBJ2-1, with unresolved D. This CDR3 contains 14 residues. Germline loops: CDR1 MDHEN, CDR2 SYDVKM. Trimming pared 4 bases from V and 3 bases from J, leaving 10 bases between. Here the CDR3 DNA reads TGTGCCAGCAGTTCCCCACTAAGCTACAATGAGCAGTTCTTC. This gives the protein CASSSPLSYNEQFF. The whole variable domain, remainder taken from reference TRBV28 and TRBJ2-1, is DVKVTQSSRYLVKRTGEKVFLECVQDMDHENMFWYRQDPGLGLRLIYFSYDVKMKEKGDIPEGYSVSREKKERFSLILESASTNQTSMYLCASSSPLSYNEQFFGPGTRLTVL.

The chain recombines TRBV7-2 with TRBJ2-1; 7 bases fit TRBD2. V was pared by 5 bases and J by 7 bases, with 2 bases of the junction left unmatched. The CDR3 length is 12 residues. Per germline, CDR1 SGHTA and CDR2 FQGNSA. The DNA of the CDR3 is TGTGCCAGCAGCCCAGCGGGGAATGAGCAGTTCTTC. Residues: CASSPAGNEQFF.

In this sample, this clone turned up a few times. V and J are TRBV18 and TRBJ1-1; tentative D call: TRBD1 (6 bases). V was shortened by 1 base and J by 2 bases, with 11 bases between the two germline ends. Germline CDR1 is KGHSH and CDR2 is LQKENI. CDR3 length: 15 residues. CDR3 protein: CASSPRQGKNTEAFF. The DNA of the CDR3 is TGTGCCAGCTCACCACGGCAGGGGAAAAACACTGAAGCTTTCTTT.

The sample holds a few counts of this clone. The rearrangement uses TRBV5-4 and TRBJ2-3; 14 bases align to TRBD2. Per germline, CDR1 SGHNT and CDR2 YYREEE (reference sequence). The V segment lost 7 bases and the J segment 5 bases; nucleotides outside the gene matches: 12. The CDR3 has 17 residues. For the CDR3, the DNA is TGTGCCAGCGGACTCCCGGGACTAGCGGGAGCGGTAGATACGCAGTATTTT. It specifies CASGLPGLAGAVDTQYF.

This chain joins TRBV5-1 and TRBJ2-5; 11 bases align to TRBD1. Per the germline V gene, CDR1 is SGHRS and CDR2 is YFSETQ. Unmatched junction bases numbered 5, after V lost 2 bases and J lost 5 bases. The CDR3 loop spans 15 amino acids. CDR3 residues: CASSFGQGAPETQYF. CDR3 in DNA: TGCGCCAGCAGCTTCGGACAGGGGGCTCCTGAGACCCAGTACTTC.

The V and J genes are TRBV5-6 and TRBJ2-1; the D is unclear. Germline CDR1 is SGHDT and CDR2 is YYEEEE. The CDR3 has 12 residues. Trimming pared 1 base from V and 14 bases from J, leaving 13 bases between. The CDR3 is CASSLSVPQKFF. The CDR3 nucleotides read TGTGCCAGCAGCTTGAGTGTACCCCAGAAGTTCTTC.

This clone was seen more than once but under ten times. The rearrangement uses TRBV18 and TRBJ2-2; TRBD2 aligns across 13 bases. CDR3 length equals 17 residues. Germline CDR1 is KGHSH and CDR2 is LQKENI. Germline trimming cut 0 bases from V and 7 bases from J; bases unmatched to any gene: 5. This chain's CDR3 is CASSPPGTSGKGGELFF. The CDR3 DNA reads as TGTGCCAGCTCACCACCTGGGACTAGCGGGAAAGGCGGGGAGCTGTTTTTT.